These T cell receptor beta chains were read from a single sample in a study of blood T cell repertoires in COVID-19. Method: immunoSEQ multiplex PCR; TCRdb's copy keeps in-frame clones and lacks some. The table has tens of thousands of clones, 91% seen once. Source material: peripheral blood. All receptors derive from a human donor in a cohort sampled during active COVID-19. CDR3s include the opening cysteine and the closing phenylalanine or tryptophan. Each record gives: V gene, J gene, CDR3 protein.

TRBV20-1	TRBJ1-1	CSARPTGEAFF
TRBV7-8	TRBJ2-1	CASSGRASAAKESQFF
TRBV5-4	TRBJ1-6	CASSQTGTGYSPLHF
TRBV5-1	TRBJ1-2	CASSLRSANYGYTF
TRBV29-1	TRBJ1-2	CSVDRVDRGYGYTF
TRBV6-5	TRBJ1-2	CASRGVYGYTF
TRBV5-4	TRBJ1-6	CASSLAGLNNSPLHF
TRBV19	TRBJ2-2	CASNSGLNTGELFF
TRBV14	TRBJ1-4	CASSRDRGDEKLFF
TRBV3-1/TRBV3-2	TRBJ1-4	CASSLLRGTNEKLFF
TRBV3-1/TRBV3-2	TRBJ1-3	CASSHDLISGNTIYF
TRBV29-1	TRBJ1-4	CSVDDGATNEKLFF
TRBV6-6	TRBJ2-2	CASSYQNTGELFF
TRBV19	TRBJ2-5	CASRPQGGGGTQYF
TRBV12-3/TRBV12-4	TRBJ2-3	CASSFGTAQYF
TRBV5-4	TRBJ2-3	CASSESGSVDTQYF
TRBV19	TRBJ2-1	CASSIDPGVASVRGEQFF
TRBV7-9	TRBJ2-4	CASSLSRDLDIQYF
TRBV7-9	TRBJ2-6	CASSWGGRSASGANVLTF
TRBV28	TRBJ1-5	CASRPSTGGGQPQHF
TRBV18	TRBJ1-2	CASSPARTGGDGYTF
TRBV28	TRBJ1-6	CASSSVAPLHF
TRBV2	TRBJ1-1	CASRTQGMNTEAFF
TRBV24-1	TRBJ2-1	CATRNSGPYNEQFF
TRBV3-1/TRBV3-2	TRBJ1-1	CASSLTGGSAEAFF
TRBV6-5	TRBJ1-2	CASSARGGDGYTF
TRBV7-2	TRBJ2-1	CASSLAAMAGGQFF
TRBV6-1	TRBJ1-5	CASSAGDRGYSNQPQHF
TRBV2	TRBJ2-2	CAIQSRGKTGAGTGELFF
TRBV10-3	TRBJ1-1	CASLKAGTANTEAFF
TRBV10-3	TRBJ1-2	CAISESGGGYGYTF
TRBV5-7	TRBJ2-5	CASSLGPRCRHETQYF
TRBV14	TRBJ2-2	CASSQGGRAGELFF
TRBV6-4	TRBJ1-1	CASSDGRDRAEAFF
TRBV24-1	TRBJ2-3	CATTRAGDTQYF
TRBV10-3	TRBJ2-3	CAISPQGPSSTDTQYF
TRBV6-5	TRBJ1-2	CASSSRGQAAYGYTF
TRBV24-1	TRBJ2-1	CATSPAGRGGYNEQFF
TRBV18	TRBJ1-1	CASSPIEGANTEAFF
TRBV5-1	TRBJ2-3	CASSWQGATIGADTQYF
TRBV5-6	TRBJ2-5	CASSWGQGLRETQYF
TRBV28	TRBJ1-2	CASSSGTANYGYTF
TRBV3-1/TRBV3-2	TRBJ1-2	CASSQAENYGYTF
TRBV6-6	TRBJ2-4	CASRQGGDKNIQYF
TRBV6-5	TRBJ1-2	CASSRGRGMIHGYTF
TRBV29-1	TRBJ1-1	CSVKHNTEAFF
TRBV19	TRBJ2-2	CASSIEGSNTGELFF
TRBV9	TRBJ1-2	CASSAPGVIYGYTF
TRBV6-4	TRBJ2-2	CASSDLTGELFF